The T cell receptor beta chain under discussion was sequenced for a study of T cells in Graves' hyperthyroidism and ophthalmopathy. Disease duration under 2 months; hyperthyroidism patients were aged 18 to 65. Regions amplified from RNA transcripts were the TCR beta CDR3 regions. TCR CDR3 underwent first-round RT-PCR with the HTBI primer set. TCRdb independently ran MiXCR on the multiplex PCR reads; one entry per CDR3 protein. Of around 700,000 distinct CDR3 sequences in the sample, approximately 19% were seen once. The sequence was obtained from a woman aged 45 to 65 with Graves' hyperthyroidism that later progressed to Graves' ophthalmopathy. Sequencing was performed on blood.

CDR3 DNA sequence: TGTGCCAGCAGCATAGGACTAGCGGGGGACTACAATGAGCAGTTCTTC. This sequence encodes CASSIGLAGDYNEQFF. V is TRBV11-2 and J is TRBJ2-1, with 13 bases matching TRBD2. The CDR3 is made up of 16 amino acids. In germline, CDR1 is SGHAT, CDR2 FQNNGV. V trimming: 5 bases; J trimming: 3 bases; junction bases outside the gene matches: 4.